A selection of T cell receptor beta chains follows, all from one sample in a study of CD8 T cells in ankylosing spondylitis. In TCRdb, the 5' RACE reads were re-called with MiXCR into one record per CDR3 protein. The table shows around 210,000 distinct CDR3 sequences, with less than 9.5% occurring only once. Input material: blood, either unsorted or a sorted T cell fraction (not recorded which). All receptors come from a female donor with ankylosing spondylitis or in good health (not recorded which). Each CDR3 is given with its conserved first and last residue. A D gene is named only where the DNA matches it firmly. Clone size is not always given. Where it is, it says once, few, many or a class for expanded clones.

>TRBV7-2|TRBJ1-5|many|-
TGTGCCAGCAGCTTGAAAGGAGGATATCAGCCCCAGCATTTT
CASSLKGGYQPQHF
>TRBV20-1|TRBJ1-5|many|TRBD1
TGCAGTGCTAGTATGACAGGGGGAAATCAGCCCCAGCATTTT
CSASMTGGNQPQHF
>TRBV28|TRBJ2-7|many|-
TGTGCCAGCAGTTCCCCTCCGGAGAGCTCCTACGAGCAGTACTTC
CASSSPPESSYEQYF
>TRBV10-3|TRBJ2-1|many|-
TGTGCCATCAGTGGTGAGGTCGTCAGCTCCTACAATGAGCAGTTCTTC
CAISGEVVSSYNEQFF
>TRBV6-1|TRBJ2-2|many|TRBD2
TGTGCCAGCAGGGACCTAGCGGGGGGGAACACCGGGGAGCTGTTTTTT
CASRDLAGGNTGELFF
>TRBV6-5|TRBJ2-2|many|TRBD2
TGTGCCAGCAGTTTGACTAGCGGGAGTCTAAGGACCGGGGAGCTGTTTTTT
CASSLTSGSLRTGELFF
>TRBV5-4|TRBJ1-1|-|-
TGTGCCAGCAGCTTCGCAGCCGGGAACACTGAAGCTTTCTTT
CASSFAAGNTEAFF
>TRBV30|TRBJ2-3|-|TRBD2
TGTGCCTGGAGGACGTGGTCTAGCGGTAGCACAGATACGCAGTATTTT
CAWRTWSSGSTDTQYF
>TRBV29-1|TRBJ2-7|-|-
TGCAGCGTTGAGCAGCCGGGAAGCCCTTCCTACGAGCAGTACTTC
CSVEQPGSPSYEQYF
>TRBV11-2|TRBJ2-1|-|TRBD2
TGTGCCAGCAGCTCCGCCCCGGGACTAGCGGGCCCCCAGGCCTACAATGAGCAGTTCTTC
CASSSAPGLAGPQAYNEQFF
>TRBV2|TRBJ2-1|few|-
TGTGCCAGCAGTGAAGGCATGGGCTCGATGGGAGGCAAGGAGCAGTTCTTC
CASSEGMGSMGGKEQFF
>TRBV18|TRBJ2-1|few|TRBD2
TGTGCCAGCTCACGGGCGGGAGCAGTCACCTACAATGAGCAGTTCTTC
CASSRAGAVTYNEQFF